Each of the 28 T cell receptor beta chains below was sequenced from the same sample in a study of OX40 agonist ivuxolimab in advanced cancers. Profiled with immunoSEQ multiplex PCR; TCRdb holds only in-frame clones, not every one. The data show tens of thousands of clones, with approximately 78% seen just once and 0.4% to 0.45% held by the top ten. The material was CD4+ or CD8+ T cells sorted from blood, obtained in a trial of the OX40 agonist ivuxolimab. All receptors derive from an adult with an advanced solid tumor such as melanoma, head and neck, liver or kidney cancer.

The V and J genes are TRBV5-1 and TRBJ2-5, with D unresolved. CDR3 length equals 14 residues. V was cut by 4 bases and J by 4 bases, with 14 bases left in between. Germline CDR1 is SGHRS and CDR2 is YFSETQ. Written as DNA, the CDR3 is TGCGCCAGCAGCCCGTGGACCCACGGAGAGACCCAGTACTTC. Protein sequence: CASSPWTHGETQYF.

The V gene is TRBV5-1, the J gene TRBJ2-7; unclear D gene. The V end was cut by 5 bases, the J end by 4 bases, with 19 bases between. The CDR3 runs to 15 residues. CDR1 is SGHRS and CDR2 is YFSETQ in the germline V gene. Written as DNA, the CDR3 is TGCGCCAGCAGTCCCCCCGGCCCTCCCGAGTACGAGCAGTACTTC. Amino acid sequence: CASSPPGPPEYEQYF.

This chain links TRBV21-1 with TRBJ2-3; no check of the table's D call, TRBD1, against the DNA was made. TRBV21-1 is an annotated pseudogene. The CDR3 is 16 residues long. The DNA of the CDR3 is TGTGCCAGCAGCAGAACAGACAGGGTTAGCACAGATACGCAGTATTTT. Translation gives CASSRTDRVSTDTQYF.

CDR3 region: CASSPGDYGYTF. The DNA of the CDR3 is TGTGCCAGCAGCCCTGGGGACTATGGCTACACCTTC. V gene TRBV7-9 combines with J gene TRBJ1-2; no firm D call. Germline V CDR1 and CDR2: SEHNR, FQNEAQ (reference sequence). The V end lost 5 bases, the J end lost 3 bases, and 7 bases lay between the germline ends. The CDR3 is made up of 12 amino acids.

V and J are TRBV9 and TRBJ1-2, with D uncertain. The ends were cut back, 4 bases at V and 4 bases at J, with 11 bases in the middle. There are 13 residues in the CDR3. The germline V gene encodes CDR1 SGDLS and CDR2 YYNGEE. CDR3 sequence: CASSRQEGYGYTF. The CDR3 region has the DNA TGTGCCAGCAGCCGCCAGGAAGGCTATGGCTACACCTTC.

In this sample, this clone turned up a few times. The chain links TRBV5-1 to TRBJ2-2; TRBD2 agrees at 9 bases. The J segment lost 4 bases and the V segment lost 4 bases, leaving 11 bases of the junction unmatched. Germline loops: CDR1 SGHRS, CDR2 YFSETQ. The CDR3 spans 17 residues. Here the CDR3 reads CASSPSILAGSTGELFF. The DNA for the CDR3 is TGCGCCAGCAGCCCATCGATCCTAGCGGGATCCACCGGGGAGCTGTTTTTT. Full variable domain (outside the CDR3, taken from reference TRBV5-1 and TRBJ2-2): KAGVTQTPRYLIKTRGQQVTLSCSPISGHRSVSWYQQTPGQGLQFLFEYFSETQRNKGNFPGRFSGRQFSNSRSEMNVSTLELGDSALYLCASSPSILAGSTGELFFGEGSRLTVL.

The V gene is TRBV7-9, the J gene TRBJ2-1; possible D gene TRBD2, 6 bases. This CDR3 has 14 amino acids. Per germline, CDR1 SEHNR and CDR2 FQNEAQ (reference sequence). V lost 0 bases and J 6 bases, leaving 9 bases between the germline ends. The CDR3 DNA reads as TGTGCCAGCAGCTTAGCAGTAGCGGCCAATGAGCAGTTCTTC. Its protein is CASSLAVAANEQFF.

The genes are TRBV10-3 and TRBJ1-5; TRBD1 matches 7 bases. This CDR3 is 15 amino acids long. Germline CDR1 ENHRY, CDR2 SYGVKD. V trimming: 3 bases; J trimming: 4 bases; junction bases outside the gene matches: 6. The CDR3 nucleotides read TGTGCCATCAGTGAATTTGGACAGGCAAATCAGCCCCAGCATTTT. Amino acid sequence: CAISEFGQANQPQHF.

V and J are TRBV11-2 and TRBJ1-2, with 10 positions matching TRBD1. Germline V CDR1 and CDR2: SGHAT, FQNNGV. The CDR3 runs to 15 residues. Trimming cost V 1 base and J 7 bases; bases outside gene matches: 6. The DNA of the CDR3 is TGTGCCAGCAGCTTAGCCGGGACAGGGGCGGCTGGCTACACCTTC. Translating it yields CASSLAGTGAAGYTF.

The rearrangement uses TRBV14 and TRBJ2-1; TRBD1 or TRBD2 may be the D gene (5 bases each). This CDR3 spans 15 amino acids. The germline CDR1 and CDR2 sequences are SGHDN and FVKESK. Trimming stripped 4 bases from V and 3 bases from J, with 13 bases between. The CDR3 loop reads CASSPRDLYYNEQFF. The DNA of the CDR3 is TGTGCCAGCAGCCCTAGGGACCTGTACTACAATGAGCAGTTCTTC. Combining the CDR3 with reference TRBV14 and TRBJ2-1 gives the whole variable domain EAGVTQFPSHSVIEKGQTVTLRCDPISGHDNLYWYRRVMGKEIKFLLHFVKESKQDESGMPNNRFLAERTGGTYSTLKVQPAELEDSGVYFCASSPRDLYYNEQFFGPGTRLTVL.

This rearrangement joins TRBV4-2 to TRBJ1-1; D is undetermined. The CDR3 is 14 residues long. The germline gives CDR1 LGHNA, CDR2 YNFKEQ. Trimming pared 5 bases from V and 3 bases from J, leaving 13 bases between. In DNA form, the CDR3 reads TGTGCCAGCAGCTTGGTTAGGGTGGACACTGAAGCTTTCTTT. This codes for CASSLVRVDTEAFF.

For the CDR3, the DNA is TGTGCCAGCATAGACAGGGCTGGAAACACCATATATTTT. As protein: CASIDRAGNTIYF. V and J are TRBV6-5 and TRBJ1-3; 7 nucleotides match TRBD1. The CDR3 length is 13 residues. After removal of 7 bases from V and 2 bases from J, the junction contained 2 bases not matched to a gene. Germline V lookup: CDR1 MNHEY, CDR2 SVGAGI.

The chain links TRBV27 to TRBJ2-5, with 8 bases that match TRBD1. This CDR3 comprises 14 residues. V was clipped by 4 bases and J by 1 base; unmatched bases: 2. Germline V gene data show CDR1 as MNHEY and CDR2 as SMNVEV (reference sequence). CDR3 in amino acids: CASSYRGSQETQYF. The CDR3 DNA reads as TGTGCCAGCAGTTACAGGGGGAGCCAAGAGACCCAGTACTTC.

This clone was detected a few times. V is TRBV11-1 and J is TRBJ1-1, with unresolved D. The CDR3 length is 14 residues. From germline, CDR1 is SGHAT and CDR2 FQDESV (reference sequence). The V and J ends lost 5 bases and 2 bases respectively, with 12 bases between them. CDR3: CASSPPGKNTEAFF. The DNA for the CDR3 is TGTGCCAGCAGCCCACCGGGGAAAAACACTGAAGCTTTCTTT. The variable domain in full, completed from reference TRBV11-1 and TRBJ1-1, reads EAEVAQSPRYKITEKSQAVAFWCDPISGHATLYWYRQILGQGPELLVQFQDESVVDDSQLPKDRFSAERLKGVDSTLKIQPAELGDSAMYLCASSPPGKNTEAFFGQGTRLTVV.

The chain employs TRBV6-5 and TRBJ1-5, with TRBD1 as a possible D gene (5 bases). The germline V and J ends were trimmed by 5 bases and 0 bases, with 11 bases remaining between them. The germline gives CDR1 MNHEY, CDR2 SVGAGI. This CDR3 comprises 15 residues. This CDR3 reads CASSRGGSSNQPQHF. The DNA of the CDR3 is TGTGCCAGCAGTCGGGGGGGTAGTAGCAATCAGCCCCAGCATTTT.

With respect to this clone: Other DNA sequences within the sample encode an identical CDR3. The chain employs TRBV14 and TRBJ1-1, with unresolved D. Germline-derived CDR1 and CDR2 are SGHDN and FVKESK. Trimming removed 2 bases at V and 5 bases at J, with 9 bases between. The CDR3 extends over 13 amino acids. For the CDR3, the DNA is TGTGCCAGCAGCCAAAGTACGAGAACTGAAGCTTTCTTT. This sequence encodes CASSQSTRTEAFF.

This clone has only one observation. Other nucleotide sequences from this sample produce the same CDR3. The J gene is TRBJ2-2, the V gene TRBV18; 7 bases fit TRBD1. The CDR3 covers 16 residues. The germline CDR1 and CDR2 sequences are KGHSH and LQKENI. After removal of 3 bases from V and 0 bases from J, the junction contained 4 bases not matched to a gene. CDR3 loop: CASSPRQGSNTGELFF. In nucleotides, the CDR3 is TGTGCCAGCTCACCCAGACAGGGCTCGAACACCGGGGAGCTGTTTTTT.

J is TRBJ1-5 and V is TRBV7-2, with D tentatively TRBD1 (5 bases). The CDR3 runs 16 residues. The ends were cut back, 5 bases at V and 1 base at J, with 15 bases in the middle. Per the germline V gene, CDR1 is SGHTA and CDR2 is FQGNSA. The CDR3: CASSPPGAGSNQPQHF. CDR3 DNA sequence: TGTGCCAGCAGCCCACCTGGGGCGGGAAGCAATCAGCCCCAGCATTTT.

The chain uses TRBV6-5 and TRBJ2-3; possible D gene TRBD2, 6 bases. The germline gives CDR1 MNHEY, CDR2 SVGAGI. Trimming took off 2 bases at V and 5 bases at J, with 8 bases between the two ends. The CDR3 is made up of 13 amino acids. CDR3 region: CASSYRLEDTQYF. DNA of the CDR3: TGTGCCAGCAGTTACAGACTAGAAGATACGCAGTATTTT.

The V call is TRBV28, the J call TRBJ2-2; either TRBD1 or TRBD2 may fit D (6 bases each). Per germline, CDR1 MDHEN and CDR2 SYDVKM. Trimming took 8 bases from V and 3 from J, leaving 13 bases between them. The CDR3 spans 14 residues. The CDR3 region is CASGGPGYTGELFF. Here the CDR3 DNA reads TGTGCCAGCGGGGGGCCAGGTTACACCGGGGAGCTGTTTTTT.

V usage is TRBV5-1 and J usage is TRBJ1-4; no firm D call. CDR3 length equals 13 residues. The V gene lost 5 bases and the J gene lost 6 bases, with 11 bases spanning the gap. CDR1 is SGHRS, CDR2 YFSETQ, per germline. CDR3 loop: CASRSDTDEKLFF. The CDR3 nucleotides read TGCGCCAGCAGAAGCGACACGGATGAAAAACTGTTTTTT.

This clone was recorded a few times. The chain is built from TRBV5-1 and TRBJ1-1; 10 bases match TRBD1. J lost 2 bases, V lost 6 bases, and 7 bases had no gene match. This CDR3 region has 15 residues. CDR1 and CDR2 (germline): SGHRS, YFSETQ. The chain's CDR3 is CASKRQGARNTEAFF. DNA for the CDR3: TGCGCCAGCAAGAGACAGGGGGCACGTAACACTGAAGCTTTCTTT.

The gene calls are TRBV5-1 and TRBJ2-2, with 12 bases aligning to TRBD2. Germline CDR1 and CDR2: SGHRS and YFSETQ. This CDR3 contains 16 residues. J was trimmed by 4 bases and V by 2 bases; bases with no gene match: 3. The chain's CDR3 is CASSLPLAGGTGELFF. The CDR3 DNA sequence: TGCGCCAGCAGCTTACCACTAGCGGGGGGCACCGGGGAGCTGTTTTTT.

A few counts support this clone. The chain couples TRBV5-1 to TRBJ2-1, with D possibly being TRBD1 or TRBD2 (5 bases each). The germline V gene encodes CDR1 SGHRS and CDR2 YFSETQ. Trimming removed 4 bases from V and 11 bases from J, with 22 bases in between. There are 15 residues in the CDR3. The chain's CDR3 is CASSQGTGMGSQQFF. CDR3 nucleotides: TGCGCCAGCAGCCAAGGGACGGGGATGGGAAGTCAGCAGTTCTTC.

The CDR3 spells CASSHRTSGRTGGYNEQFF. The DNA of the CDR3 is TGTGCCAGCAGCCATAGGACTAGCGGGAGGACTGGAGGGTACAATGAGCAGTTCTTC. This chain joins TRBV7-9 and TRBJ2-1; 14 nucleotides align to TRBD2. Germline V gene lookup returns CDR1 SEHNR and CDR2 FQNEAQ (reference sequence). The trim removed 5 bases at V and 4 bases at J, leaving 13 bases unmatched. The CDR3 spans 19 residues.

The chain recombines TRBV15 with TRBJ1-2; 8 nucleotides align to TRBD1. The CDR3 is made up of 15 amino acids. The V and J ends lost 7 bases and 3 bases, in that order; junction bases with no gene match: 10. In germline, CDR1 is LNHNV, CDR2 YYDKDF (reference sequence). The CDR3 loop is CATTTDRGGDYGYTF. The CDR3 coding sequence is TGTGCCACCACCACAGACAGGGGAGGAGACTATGGCTACACCTTC.

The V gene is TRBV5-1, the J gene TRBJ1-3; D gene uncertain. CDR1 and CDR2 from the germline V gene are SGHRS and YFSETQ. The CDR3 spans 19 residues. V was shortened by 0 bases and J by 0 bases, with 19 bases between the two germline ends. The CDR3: CASSLALEDTTFSGNTIYF. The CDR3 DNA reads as TGCGCCAGCAGCTTGGCCTTGGAAGACACGACCTTCTCTGGAAACACCATATATTTT.

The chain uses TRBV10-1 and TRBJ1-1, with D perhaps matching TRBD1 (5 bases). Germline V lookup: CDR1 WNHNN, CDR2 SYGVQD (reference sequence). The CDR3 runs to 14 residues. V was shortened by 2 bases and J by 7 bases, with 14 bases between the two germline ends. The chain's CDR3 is CASSEMRGGGEAFF. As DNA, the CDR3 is TGCGCCAGCAGTGAGATGCGGGGTGGGGGTGAAGCTTTCTTT.